This T cell receptor beta chain emerged from a study of blood T cells in healthy people across ages. V shed 1 base and J shed 6 bases, with 11 bases lying between them. Germline CDR1 and CDR2: DFQATT and SNEGSKA (reference sequence). The CDR3 sequence is 13 residues long. A second PCR, run for roughly 7 to 12 cycles, used a sample-barcoded 5' primer plus a J-beta primer mix. From the 5' RACE reads, TCRdb called clonotypes with MiXCR, one entry per CDR3 protein. The sample has about 690,000 distinct CDR3 sequences, around two fifths seen once. Input material: blood. V is TRBV20-1 and J is TRBJ2-3; D remains unclear. The sequence came from a man older than 75 in good health. The CDR3 nucleotides are TGCAGTGCTAGAGGCGACCGCCGCGATACGCAGTATTTT. This encodes CSARGDRRDTQYF.